The 5 T cell receptor beta chains given below trace back to one sample, sequenced in a study of PD-L1 blockade in urothelial cancer. TCRdb's copy holds only in-frame clones and misses some; the assay was immunoSEQ multiplex PCR. In the table there are roughly 84,000 clones, about four fifths of which are singletons. The specimen was PBMCs, collected around atezolizumab (anti-PD-L1) treatment. Receptors originate from a man aged 65 to 79 with urothelial cancer.

This chain joins TRBV5-4 and TRBJ2-2, with TRBD2 as a possible D gene (6 bases). V lost 2 bases to trimming and J lost 6 bases, with 17 bases between them. The V gene's germline CDR1 is SGHNT and CDR2 YYREEE (reference sequence). The CDR3 is made up of 16 amino acids. CDR3 nucleotides: TGTGCCAGCAGCTTTAATAGCGGACCCAATCCCGGGGAGCTGTTTTTT. Its translation: CASSFNSGPNPGELFF.

The rearrangement uses TRBV19 and TRBJ2-5; 9 nucleotides agree with TRBD2. Germline V lookup: CDR1 LNHDA, CDR2 SQIVND (reference sequence). This CDR3 is built from 18 residues. V dropped 5 bases and J dropped 3; count of bases not matched to a gene: 16. The CDR3 here is CASSRGGPFVAGEETQYF. The CDR3 bases are TGTGCCAGTAGTCGAGGGGGACCCTTCGTAGCGGGAGAAGAGACCCAGTACTTC.

The J gene is TRBJ1-5, the V gene TRBV27; TRBD1 matches 10 bases. This CDR3 spans 15 amino acids. Germline CDR1 and CDR2: MNHEY and SMNVEV (reference sequence). With 3 bases clipped from V and 6 bases from J, the junction kept 5 bases outside the gene matches. CDR3 sequence (DNA): TGTGCCAGCAGTTTGACAGGGGGCTTGGGTCAGCCCCAGCATTTT. Protein product: CASSLTGGLGQPQHF.

The CDR3 here is CASSPPADYTGELFF. CDR3 DNA: TGTGCCAGCTCACCACCGGCAGATTACACCGGGGAGCTGTTTTTT. This chain joins TRBV18 and TRBJ2-2; no clear D gene. The CDR3 contains 15 residues. The germline CDR1 and CDR2 sequences are KGHSH and LQKENI. V was clipped by 0 bases and J by 3 bases, with 8 bases between them.

The table lists this clone with a count of one. V is TRBV6-1 and J is TRBJ1-2; 9 bases fit TRBD1. The trim removed 7 bases at V and 4 bases at J, leaving 4 bases unmatched. This CDR3 is built from 13 residues. CDR1 is MNHNS, CDR2 SASEGT, per germline. Here the CDR3 DNA reads TGTGCCAGCAATACAGGGGGCGGCTATGGCTACACCTTC. Its translation: CASNTGGGYGYTF.